The 23 T cell receptor beta chains below all came from one sample that was sequenced in a study of T cell repertoires in cytomegalovirus infection. TCRdb reanalysed the reads using MiXCR and keeps one entry per CDR3 protein. Here the sample spans around 570,000 distinct CDR3 sequences, around 40% being singletons. What these receptors recognize is not known. Sequences were derived from cultured PBMCs, sampled from culture after CMV antigen stimulation. Source of these receptors: a human donor in good health (CMV status not recorded). Some clones in this sample may be carry-over from other donors' samples.

The chain is built from TRBV19 and TRBJ2-5; 9 bases match TRBD1. The CDR3 consists of 14 residues. V lost 7 bases to trimming and J lost 1 base; unmatched junction nucleotides: 4. CDR1 is LNHDA and CDR2 is SQIVND in the germline V gene (reference sequence). In nucleotides, the CDR3 is TGTGCCAGTACGGACAGGGGCAGCCAAGAGACCCAGTACTTC. It codes for CASTDRGSQETQYF.

This clonotype was seen more than once but under ten times. The V gene is TRBV7-2, the J gene TRBJ1-3; D gene ambiguous. Per the germline V gene, CDR1 is SGHTA and CDR2 is FQGNSA. The CDR3 is made up of 15 amino acids. V lost 0 bases and J 4 bases, leaving 10 bases between the germline ends. CDR3 DNA: TGTGCCAGCAGCTTAGCGCCCAGAACCGGAAACACCATATATTTT. The encoded protein is CASSLAPRTGNTIYF. Variable domain in full (rest from reference TRBV7-2 and TRBJ1-3): GAGVSQSPSNKVTEKGKDVELRCDPISGHTALYWYRQSLGQGLEFLIYFQGNSAPDKSGLPSDRFSAERTGGSVSTLTIQRTQQEDSAVYLCASSLAPRTGNTIYFGEGSWLTVV.

This clonotype was counted between two and nine times. This sequence joins TRBV6-2 or TRBV6-3 and TRBJ2-2; D unresolved. Trimming left V 3 bases short and J 9 bases short, with 14 bases between. The germline V gene encodes CDR1 MNHEY and CDR2 SVGEGT. CDR3 length: 14 residues. CDR3 residues: CASSYTNAGRELFF. The CDR3 nucleotides read TGTGCCAGCAGTTATACTAATGCCGGCAGGGAGCTGTTTTTT.

V and J are TRBV20-1 and TRBJ2-6, with TRBD1 matching over 8 bases. V gave up 5 bases and J gave up 2 bases; unmatched junction bases: 17. CDR3 length equals 19 residues. Germline-derived CDR1 and CDR2 are DFQATT and SNEGSKA (reference sequence). The CDR3 DNA reads as TGCAGTGCTTACCCAGCCGCGGGACAGGATTCGGCTGGGGCCAACGTCCTGACTTTC. Translated: CSAYPAAGQDSAGANVLTF.

This sequence joins TRBV2 and TRBJ2-2; D gene uncertain. The CDR3 contains 14 residues. The V end was cut by 4 bases, the J end by 1 base, with 7 bases between. Per the germline V gene, CDR1 is SNHLY and CDR2 is FYNNEI. Here the CDR3 DNA reads TGTGCCAGCAGTGGCCGGGTGAACACCGGGGAGCTGTTTTTT. It translates to CASSGRVNTGELFF.

The chain carries TRBV18 and TRBJ1-2, with 8 bases matching TRBD1. This CDR3 region has 18 residues. Germline V CDR1 and CDR2: KGHSH, LQKENI. V was clipped by 3 bases and J by 0 bases; unmatched bases: 12. The CDR3 sequence: CASSPTAGQGAANYGYTF. DNA for the CDR3: TGTGCCAGCTCACCCACCGCCGGACAGGGAGCCGCTAACTATGGCTACACCTTC.

The V and J genes are TRBV12-3 or TRBV12-4 and TRBJ1-2; TRBD1 might be the D (6 bases). V shed 8 bases and J shed 2 bases, with 15 bases lying between them. The CDR3 length is 14 residues. This CDR3 is CASDSPGANYGYTF. The CDR3 nucleotides read TGTGCCAGCGATTCCCCAGGGGCCAACTATGGCTACACCTTC.

The chain carries TRBV7-2 and TRBJ2-5, with 8 bases aligning to TRBD1. The CDR3 is 14 residues long. Germline V gene sequence: CDR1 SGHTA, CDR2 FQGNSA. V shed 1 base and J 6 bases; nucleotides not matched to a gene: 4. The CDR3 DNA follows: TGTGCCAGCAGCTTAGGGACAGGGCGAAAGACCCAGTACTTC. It codes for CASSLGTGRKTQYF. Drawing the rest from reference TRBV7-2 and TRBJ2-5, the complete variable domain is GAGVSQSPSNKVTEKGKDVELRCDPISGHTALYWYRQSLGQGLEFLIYFQGNSAPDKSGLPSDRFSAERTGGSVSTLTIQRTQQEDSAVYLCASSLGTGRKTQYFGPGTRLLVL.

This clonotype has just a few counts. The J gene is TRBJ2-4, the V gene TRBV19, with D possibly being TRBD1 (6 bases). The germline V gene has CDR1 LNHDA and CDR2 SQIVND (reference sequence). The V end was cut by 4 bases, the J end by 9 bases, with 22 bases between. This CDR3 has 16 residues. The CDR3 reads CASSTHDGQREPIQYF. The CDR3 bases are TGTGCCAGTAGTACACACGACGGACAGAGGGAGCCCATTCAGTACTTC.

The chain joins TRBV11-1 to TRBJ2-7, with D possibly matching TRBD1 (6 bases). V was pared by 7 bases and J by 6 bases, with 10 bases between. The CDR3 covers 11 residues. Germline V gene sequence: CDR1 SGHAT, CDR2 FQDESV (reference sequence). The CDR3 DNA reads as TGTGCCAGCACCACAGGGCTCGAGCAGTACTTC. Its protein is CASTTGLEQYF.

This clonotype appeared many times. This sequence joins TRBV7-8 and TRBJ1-5, with 9 bases lining up with TRBD1. The J segment lost 7 bases and the V segment lost 3 bases, leaving 7 bases of the junction unmatched. The germline CDR1 and CDR2 sequences are SGHVS and FQNEAQ. The CDR3 is 15 amino acids. CDR3 in amino acids: CASSLEGQGGQPQHF. CDR3 nucleotides: TGTGCCAGCAGCTTGGAGGGACAGGGTGGGCAGCCCCAGCATTTT.

This clonotype was counted between two and nine times. The chain combines TRBV19 with TRBJ2-5; D uncertain. CDR3 length: 13 residues. Germline-derived CDR1 and CDR2 are LNHDA and SQIVND (reference sequence). V was cut by 5 bases and J by 4 bases, with 11 bases left in between. CDR3 DNA: TGTGCCAGTAGTCCCCGCCCCCCAGAGACCCAGTACTTC. Translating it yields CASSPRPPETQYF.

Only a few counts were recorded for this clonotype. J is TRBJ2-2 and V is TRBV10-3; D unresolved. With 3 bases removed from V and 7 bases from J, the gap between germline ends came to 12 bases. Per the germline V gene, CDR1 is ENHRY and CDR2 is SYGVKD. The CDR3 covers 14 residues. This chain's CDR3 is CAISDPNPSGELFF. The CDR3 DNA follows: TGTGCCATCAGTGACCCAAACCCTAGCGGGGAGCTGTTTTTT.

This chain connects TRBV12-3 or TRBV12-4 to TRBJ1-1; D unresolved. V was pared by 2 bases and J by 8 bases, with 12 bases between. This CDR3 is 13 amino acids long. The CDR3 nucleotides read TGTGCCAGCAGTTTACTTGGTGGAGCGGAAGCTTTCTTT. It translates to CASSLLGGAEAFF.

This clonotype has only a few counts. The rearrangement links TRBV27 to TRBJ1-4, with D perhaps matching TRBD1 (5 bases). CDR1 is MNHEY, CDR2 SMNVEV, per germline (reference sequence). The CDR3 extends over 16 amino acids. Deletions cut 4 bases from V and 9 bases from J, with 21 bases between. The CDR3 protein is CASSSSPWRGGQKLFF. CDR3 DNA sequence: TGTGCCAGCAGTTCCTCCCCGTGGAGGGGAGGGCAAAAACTGTTTTTT.

The chain couples TRBV4-1 to TRBJ2-4, with D possibly matching TRBD2 (7 bases). The CDR3 contains 15 residues. V lost 1 base and J 7 bases, leaving 14 bases between the germline ends. CDR1 and CDR2 (germline): MGHRA, YSYEKL. The CDR3 DNA sequence: TGCGCCAGCAGCCAAGGCGGGGGCGCGGGGAACATTCAGTACTTC. It yields the protein CASSQGGGAGNIQYF.

In its sample, this clonotype was seen many times. The V call is TRBV7-6, the J call TRBJ2-3; 9 positions agree with TRBD2. The V segment lost 5 bases and the J segment 3 bases; nucleotides outside the gene matches: 15. The V gene's germline CDR1 is SGHVS and CDR2 FNYEAQ. The CDR3 extends over 18 amino acids. The CDR3, as DNA: TGTGCCAGCAGCCGCTTTACGGCCCAGCGGGAGGTGACAGATACGCAGTATTTT. Protein product: CASSRFTAQREVTDTQYF.

This clonotype appeared a few times. This chain uses TRBV6-1 with TRBJ2-7; D not resolved. CDR1 is MNHNS and CDR2 is SASEGT in the germline V gene. The CDR3 is 11 amino acids. Trimming left V 4 bases short and J 4 bases short, with 5 bases between. CDR3 bases: TGTGCCAGCAGTGGAACTTACGAGCAGTACTTC. The encoded protein is CASSGTYEQYF.

This clonotype was picked up one time. The chain is built from TRBV20-1 and TRBJ1-2; D perhaps matches TRBD1 (5 bases). V lost 1 base and J 2 bases, leaving 14 bases between the germline ends. The CDR3 contains 15 residues. Germline V gene data show CDR1 as DFQATT and CDR2 as SNEGSKA (reference sequence). The CDR3 here is CSARAPGDWNYGYTF. CDR3 nucleotides: TGCAGTGCTAGAGCCCCGGGGGATTGGAACTATGGCTACACCTTC.

To note about this clonotype: The junction differs from germline at one of its ends, possibly a read error. The chain is built from TRBV5-3 and TRBJ1-1, with D perhaps matching TRBD1 (5 bases). TRBV5-3 carries the ORF label, with uncertain function. This CDR3 has 15 residues. The CDR3 sequence: CASSSGPTVNTEAFF. As DNA, the CDR3 is TGTGCCAGCAGCTCCGGACCGACAGTGAACACTGAAGCTTTCTTT.

The chain is built from TRBV20-1 and TRBJ2-1; 12 bases are shared with TRBD2. Germline-derived CDR1 and CDR2 are DFQATT and SNEGSKA (reference sequence). V was clipped by 5 bases and J by 7 bases; unmatched bases: 6. This CDR3 is 14 amino acids long. The CDR3 here is CSAATSGRVNEQFF. Written as DNA, the CDR3 is TGCAGTGCTGCGACTAGCGGGAGAGTGAATGAGCAGTTCTTC.

The chain recombines TRBV7-2 with TRBJ2-7, with a tentative D call TRBD2 (6 bases). The germline V and J ends were trimmed by 1 base and 4 bases, with 8 bases remaining between them. The CDR3 spans 13 residues. Germline V gene sequence: CDR1 SGHTA, CDR2 FQGNSA. The CDR3 loop is CASSLVEGYEQYF. The DNA for the CDR3 is TGTGCCAGCAGCTTAGTGGAGGGTTACGAGCAGTACTTC.

This clonotype was detected only a few times. The V and J genes are TRBV5-4 and TRBJ2-1; TRBD2 might be the D (7 bases). This CDR3 comprises 17 residues. Trimming shortened V by 6 bases and J by 7 bases, and 26 bases separated the two germline ends. Germline CDR1 SGHNT, CDR2 YYREEE (reference sequence). CDR3 DNA sequence: TGTGCCAGCAATAAGGGGGGAGGGCCAACCTTTACAAATGAGCAGTTCTTC. It is translated as CASNKGGGPTFTNEQFF.